Given below is one TCR beta chain in context. Its antigen is still unknown. These data come from a study of monozygotic twins with inflammatory bowel disease. CDR3 length: 14 residues. The germline V gene has CDR1 LNHNV and CDR2 YYDKDF (reference sequence). Eight separate reactions for every sample produced the cDNA. UMIs with a 6-nucleotide sample barcode were added by template switching. TCRdb reprocessed the 5' RACE reads; each CDR3 protein has one entry and no DNA is given. Recorded for this sample: some 450,000 distinct CDR3 sequences. Study-level findings and limits: Especially with disease activity, IBD patients had fewer clonotypes in common with others than healthy twins did. Patient repertoires may have gained variability from differing immunosuppressive treatments.

Sequencing used blood. This TCR came from a human donor with ulcerative colitis or Crohn's disease, or a healthy co-twin of an affected twin (not recorded which). V and J are TRBV15 and TRBJ2-2. The CDR3 sequence is CATSREGFAGELFF.